The clone carrying this T cell receptor (beta chain) was observed at least ten times. No antigen is known for it. A universal primer site arose from template switching, and cDNA bore unique molecular identifiers. TCRdb used MiXCR to reprocess the 5' RACE reads, holding one entry per CDR3 protein. Of 150,000 or so distinct CDR3 sequences in the sample, roughly 3.3% are singletons; the top ten hold around 8.1%. The data originate from a study of identical twins. Findings of the study overall: Invariant cells of the MAIT and iNKT types might have partly distorted the zero-insertion analyses. Twins shared out-of-frame alpha sequences with excess low generation probability.

All of the donors were Caucasians in good health. The length of the CDR3 is 17 residues. The V gene lost 4 bases and the J gene lost 1 base, with 19 bases spanning the gap. Germline lookup yields CDR1 SGHDN and CDR2 FVKESK. V and J are TRBV14 and TRBJ2-5; the D gene is possibly TRBD1 (6 bases). This sequence was found in a man in his late teens or twenties in good health. Sequencing input: memory T cells sorted from blood. The CDR3 loop reads CASSPRTADYFQETQYF. In DNA, the CDR3 is TGTGCCAGCAGCCCCCGGACAGCCGATTACTTCCAAGAGACCCAGTACTTC. The entire variable domain, with the rest obtained from reference TRBV14 and TRBJ2-5, is as follows: EAGVTQFPSHSVIEKGQTVTLRCDPISGHDNLYWYRRVMGKEIKFLLHFVKESKQDESGMPNNRFLAERTGGTYSTLKVQPAELEDSGVYFCASSPRTADYFQETQYFGPGTRLLVL.